The clone carrying this T cell receptor (beta chain) was counted only a few times. Its cognate antigen is unknown. TCRdb's table, derived via immunoSEQ multiplex PCR, lists solely in-frame clones and lacks some. This table has about 48,000 clones, around 89% appearing once. Researchers took blood at baseline, on cycle 4 day 1, and on cycle 7 day 1. V was pared by 4 bases and J by 2 bases, with 11 bases of the junction left unmatched. This CDR3 region has 16 residues. Germline CDR1 is SQVTM and CDR2 is ANQGSEA. This sample is part of a study of OX40 agonist ivuxolimab in advanced cancers. Across the study: There were three patients with partial responses, one having hepatocellular carcinoma and two cutaneous melanoma.

Study results and caveats: The 0.1-3.0 mg/kg partial responders had among the lowest clonal expansion. CD8+ T cells showed, on average, more clonal expansion than CD4+ cells.

The receptor was isolated from an adult with an advanced solid tumor such as melanoma, head and neck, liver or kidney cancer. Material: CD4+ or CD8+ T cells sorted from blood, obtained in a trial of the OX40 agonist ivuxolimab. V gene TRBV29-1 combines with J gene TRBJ1-2, with 9 bases aligning to TRBD1. CDR3 DNA sequence: TGCAGCGTTGCCCCGGGACAGGGAATTTACAACTATGGCTACACCTTC. Protein product: CSVAPGQGIYNYGYTF. Full variable domain (outside the CDR3, taken from reference TRBV29-1 and TRBJ1-2): SAVISQKPSRDICQRGTSLTIQCQVDSQVTMMFWYRQQPGQSLTLIATANQGSEATYESGFVIDKFPISRPNLTFSTLTVSNMSPEDSSIYLCSVAPGQGIYNYGYTFGSGTRLTVV.